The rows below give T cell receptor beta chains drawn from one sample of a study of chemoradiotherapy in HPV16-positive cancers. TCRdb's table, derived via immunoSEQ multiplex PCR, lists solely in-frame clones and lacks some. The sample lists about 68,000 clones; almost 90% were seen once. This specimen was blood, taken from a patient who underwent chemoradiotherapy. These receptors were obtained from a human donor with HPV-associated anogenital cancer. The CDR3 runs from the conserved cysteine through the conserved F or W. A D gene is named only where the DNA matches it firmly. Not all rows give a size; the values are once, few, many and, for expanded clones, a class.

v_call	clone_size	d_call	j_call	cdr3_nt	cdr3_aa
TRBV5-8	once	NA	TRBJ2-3	TGTGCCAGCAGCTTGGAAGGGGTTAGCACAGATACGCAGTATTTT	CASSLEGVSTDTQYF
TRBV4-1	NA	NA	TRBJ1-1	TGCGCCAGCAGCCAAGTCATGAACACTGAAGCTTTCTTT	CASSQVMNTEAFF
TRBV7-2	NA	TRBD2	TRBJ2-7	TGTGCCAGCAGCTTAGGGCCGGGGGGGGACTACGAGCAGTACTTC	CASSLGPGGDYEQYF
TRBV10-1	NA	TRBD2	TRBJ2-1	TGCGCCAGCAGTCAGAGCGGGGGCTTGGTGAATGAGCAGTTCTTC	CASSQSGGLVNEQFF
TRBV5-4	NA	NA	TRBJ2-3	TGTGCCAGCAGCCGGAGCGGGAGCACAGATACGCAGTATTTT	CASSRSGSTDTQYF
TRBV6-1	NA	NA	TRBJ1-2	TGTGCCAGCAGTGAAGGGCCACAGGCCGGCGGCTACACCTTC	CASSEGPQAGGYTF
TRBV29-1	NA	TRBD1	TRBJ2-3	TGCAGCGTTGCGTCGGGACAGAGTCAGGCAGATACGCAGTATTTT	CSVASGQSQADTQYF
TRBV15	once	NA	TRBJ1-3	TGTGCCACCAAAGCCCAGGGGCTCCGAAACACCATATATTTT	CATKAQGLRNTIYF
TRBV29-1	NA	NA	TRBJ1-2	TGCAGCGTTGATGGTAGCTATGGCTACACCTTC	CSVDGSYGYTF
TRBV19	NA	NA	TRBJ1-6	TGTGCCAGTAGATCCCCGAATTCACCCCTCCACTTT	CASRSPNSPLHF
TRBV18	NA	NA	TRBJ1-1	TGTGCCAGCTCAAATCAGGGGATTGAAGCTTTCTTT	CASSNQGIEAFF
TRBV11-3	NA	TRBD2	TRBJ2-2	TGTGCCAGCAGCGCGGGGACTAGCAGATACACCGGGGAGCTGTTTTTT	CASSAGTSRYTGELFF
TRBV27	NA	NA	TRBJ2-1	TGTGCCAGCAGTTTATCGTACGGGAGAACCCAAAATGAGCAGTTCTTC	CASSLSYGRTQNEQFF
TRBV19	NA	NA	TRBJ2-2	TGTGCCAGTAGATCCTATAGGGCAGAAACCGGGGAGCTGTTTTTT	CASRSYRAETGELFF
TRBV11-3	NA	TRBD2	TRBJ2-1	TGTGCCAGCAGCTTAGAGCGGGAGGGTTACAATGAGCAGTTCTTC	CASSLEREGYNEQFF
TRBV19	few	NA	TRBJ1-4	TGTGCCAGTAGTATCGGTAGGAGGGGCCGGGAAAAACTGTTTTTT	CASSIGRRGREKLFF
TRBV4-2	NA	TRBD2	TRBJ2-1	TGTGCCACGGGACTAGCGACCTACAATGAGCAGTTCTTC	CATGLATYNEQFF
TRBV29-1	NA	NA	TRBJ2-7	TGCAGCGTTGAAGGGGGCGATGAGCAGTACTTC	CSVEGGDEQYF
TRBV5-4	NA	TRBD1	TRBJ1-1	TGTGCCAGCAGCTCGGGGGACAGGGGGTACACTGAAGCTTTCTTT	CASSSGDRGYTEAFF
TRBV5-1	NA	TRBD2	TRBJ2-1	TGCGCCAGCAGCTATTCTAGCGGGAGTTCCTACAATGAGCAGTTCTTC	CASSYSSGSSYNEQFF
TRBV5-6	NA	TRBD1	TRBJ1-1	TGTGCCAGCTCGGGACAGGTGCCTTTCTTT	CASSGQVPFF
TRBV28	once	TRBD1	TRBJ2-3	TGTGCCAGCAGGCTGGGGGACAGGGGCACAGATACGCAGTATTTT	CASRLGDRGTDTQYF
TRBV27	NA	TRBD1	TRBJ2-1	TGTGCCAGCTCGGACAGGGGGCTGTACAATGAGCAGTTCTTC	CASSDRGLYNEQFF
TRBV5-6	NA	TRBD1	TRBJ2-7	TGTGCCAGCAGCTTTCGACAGGGGACCGGCGAGCAGTACTTC	CASSFRQGTGEQYF
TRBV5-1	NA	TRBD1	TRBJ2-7	TGCGCCAGCAGCTGGGACAGGGGGACCTCCTACGAGCAGTACTTC	CASSWDRGTSYEQYF
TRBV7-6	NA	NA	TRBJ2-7	TGTGCCAGCAGTCCCTGGGGGTGGGTGTCTAGCGTCACCTACGAGCAGTACTTC	CASSPWGWVSSVTYEQYF
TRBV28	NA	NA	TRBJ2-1	TGTGCCAGCAGTTCGACGCTACGAGGCTACAATGAGCAGTTCTTC	CASSSTLRGYNEQFF
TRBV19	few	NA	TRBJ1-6	TGTGCCAGTAGTATCCGTCGGACACCCCTCCACTTT	CASSIRRTPLHF
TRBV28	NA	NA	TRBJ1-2	TGTGCCAGCAGTTTTGGGGGGAGGGTCGGGTATGGCTACACCTTC	CASSFGGRVGYGYTF
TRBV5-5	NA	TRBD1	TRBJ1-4	TGTGCCAGCAGGCCAGGGGGCGCGGGTGAAAAACTGTTTTTT	CASRPGGAGEKLFF
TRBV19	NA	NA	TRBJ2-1	TGTGCCAGTCAGACGGGAAGCTCCTACAATGAGCAGTTCTTC	CASQTGSSYNEQFF
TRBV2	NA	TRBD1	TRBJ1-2	TGTGCCAGCCCCGGACAGGTAGATCGTGGCTACACCTTC	CASPGQVDRGYTF
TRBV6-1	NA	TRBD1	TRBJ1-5	TGTGCCAGCAGTGAGGCGGGACAGGGGGCTGGACAGCCCCAGCATTTT	CASSEAGQGAGQPQHF
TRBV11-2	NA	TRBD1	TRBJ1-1	TGTGCCAGCAGCTTCGCTACGGGACAGGGGAACACTGAAGCTTTCTTT	CASSFATGQGNTEAFF
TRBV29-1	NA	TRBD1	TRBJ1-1	TGCAGCGCCCGGACAGGGGTTAGCACTGAAGCTTTCTTT	CSARTGVSTEAFF
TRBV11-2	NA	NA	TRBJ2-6	TGTGCCAGCAGCTTTGCTACGGGAAGCAGGTCTGGGGCCAACGTCCTGACTTTC	CASSFATGSRSGANVLTF
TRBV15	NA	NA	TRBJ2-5	TGTGCCACCAGCAGACCGGGACATCAACAAGAGACCCAGTACTTC	CATSRPGHQQETQYF
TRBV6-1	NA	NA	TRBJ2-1	TGTGCCAGCAGTCCAATAGACAGGGGAGGGGGTGAGCAGTTCTTC	CASSPIDRGGGEQFF
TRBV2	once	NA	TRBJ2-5	TGTGCCAGCGAACGCGAGGGGGCCGGGAAGAGCGGGGAGACCCAGTACTTC	CASEREGAGKSGETQYF
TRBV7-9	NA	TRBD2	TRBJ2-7	TGTGCCAGCAGCCCCCCTCTAGCGGGAGACGGCGAGCAGTACTTC	CASSPPLAGDGEQYF
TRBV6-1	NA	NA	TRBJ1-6	TGTGCCAGCAGTGAGCCCACCTCACCCCTCCACTTT	CASSEPTSPLHF
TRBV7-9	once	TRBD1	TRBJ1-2	TGTGCCAGCAGCTACGCCGGGGACAGGGAGCAATACGGCTACACCTTC	CASSYAGDREQYGYTF
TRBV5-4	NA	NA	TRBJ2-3	TGTGCCAGCAGCTTGACCCCAGGGGCAGATACGCAGTATTTT	CASSLTPGADTQYF
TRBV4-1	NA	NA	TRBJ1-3	TGCGCCAGCAGCCCATCCCAGGTGCTCTCTGGAAACACCATATATTTT	CASSPSQVLSGNTIYF
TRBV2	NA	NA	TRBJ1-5	TGTGCCAGCAGTGAAGAGGAGGGGATTAATCAGCCCCAGCATTTT	CASSEEEGINQPQHF
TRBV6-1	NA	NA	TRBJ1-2	TGTGCCAGCCGCCCAGGACGGCGTGGCTACACCTTC	CASRPGRRGYTF
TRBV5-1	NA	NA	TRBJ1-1	TGCGCCAGCAGCTTGATAGACCAGATGAACACTGAAGCTTTCTTT	CASSLIDQMNTEAFF
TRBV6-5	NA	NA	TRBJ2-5	TGTGCCAGCAGTTACTCTGGCAGGGCCCAAGAGACCCAGTACTTC	CASSYSGRAQETQYF
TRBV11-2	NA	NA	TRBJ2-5	TGTGCCAGCAGCTTTAGGGAGACCCAGTACTTC	CASSFRETQYF
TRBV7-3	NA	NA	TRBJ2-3	TGTGCCAGCAGCCCCCCTGGAGGAGATACGCAGTATTTT	CASSPPGGDTQYF
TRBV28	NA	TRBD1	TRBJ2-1	TGTGCCAGCAGCCCCCGCGGCAGGGGGACCAATGAGCAGTTCTTC	CASSPRGRGTNEQFF
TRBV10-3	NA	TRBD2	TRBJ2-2	TGTGCCATCAGTGGGGCTAGCGGGGGCCAGAACACCGGGGAGCTGTTTTTT	CAISGASGGQNTGELFF
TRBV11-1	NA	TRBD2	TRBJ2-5	TGTGCCAGCAGCTTTGGGACTATTAGGGTCCAAGAGACCCAGTACTTC	CASSFGTIRVQETQYF
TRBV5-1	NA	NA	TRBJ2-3	TGCGCCAGCAGCCAGGGTTGGGACACCGGCACAGATACGCAGTATTTT	CASSQGWDTGTDTQYF
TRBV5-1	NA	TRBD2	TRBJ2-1	TGCGCCAGCGTTAGCGGGACGAACGACAATGAGCAGTTCTTC	CASVSGTNDNEQFF